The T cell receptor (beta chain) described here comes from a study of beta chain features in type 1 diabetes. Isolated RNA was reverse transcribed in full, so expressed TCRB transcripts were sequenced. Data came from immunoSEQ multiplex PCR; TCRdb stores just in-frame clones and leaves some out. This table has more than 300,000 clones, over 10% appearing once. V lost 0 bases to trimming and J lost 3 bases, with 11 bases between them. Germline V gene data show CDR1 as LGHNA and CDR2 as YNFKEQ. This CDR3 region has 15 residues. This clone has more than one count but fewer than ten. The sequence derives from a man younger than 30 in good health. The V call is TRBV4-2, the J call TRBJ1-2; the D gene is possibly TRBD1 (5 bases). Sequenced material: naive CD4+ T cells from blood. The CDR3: CASSQESGKDYGYTF. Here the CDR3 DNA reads TGTGCCAGCAGCCAAGAGTCAGGGAAAGACTATGGCTACACCTTC.